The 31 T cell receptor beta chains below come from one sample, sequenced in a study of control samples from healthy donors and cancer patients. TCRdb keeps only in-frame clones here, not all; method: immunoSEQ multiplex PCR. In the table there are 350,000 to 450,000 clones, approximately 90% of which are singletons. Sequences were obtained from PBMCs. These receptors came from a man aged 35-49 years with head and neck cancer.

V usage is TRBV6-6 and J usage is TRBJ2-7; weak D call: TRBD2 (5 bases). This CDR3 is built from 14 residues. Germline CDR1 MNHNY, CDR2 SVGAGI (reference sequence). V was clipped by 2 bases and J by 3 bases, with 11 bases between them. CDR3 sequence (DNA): TGTGCCAGCAGTTACGGAGGCACCGACTACGAGCAGTACTTC. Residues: CASSYGGTDYEQYF.

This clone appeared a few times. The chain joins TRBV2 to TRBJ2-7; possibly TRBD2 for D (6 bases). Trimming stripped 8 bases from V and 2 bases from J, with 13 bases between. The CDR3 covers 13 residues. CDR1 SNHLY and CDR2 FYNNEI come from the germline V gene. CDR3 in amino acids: CASGSGAAYEQYF. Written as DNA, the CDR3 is TGTGCCAGCGGATCGGGAGCCGCCTACGAGCAGTACTTC.

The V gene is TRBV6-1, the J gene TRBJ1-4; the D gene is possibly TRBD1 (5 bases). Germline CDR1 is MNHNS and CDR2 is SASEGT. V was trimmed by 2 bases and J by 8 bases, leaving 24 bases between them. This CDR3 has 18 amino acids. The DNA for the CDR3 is TGTGCCAGCAGTGAATTTGCCCCGGGGCATACCTTCGAAGAAAAACTGTTTTTT. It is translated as CASSEFAPGHTFEEKLFF.

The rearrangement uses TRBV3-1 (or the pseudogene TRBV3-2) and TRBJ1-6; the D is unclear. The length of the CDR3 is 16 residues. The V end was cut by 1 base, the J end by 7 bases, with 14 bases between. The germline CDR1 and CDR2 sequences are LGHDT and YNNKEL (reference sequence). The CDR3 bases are TGTGCCAGCAGCCAAGTTTTGGACGGCGGAAATTCACCCCTCCACTTT. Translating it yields CASSQVLDGGNSPLHF.

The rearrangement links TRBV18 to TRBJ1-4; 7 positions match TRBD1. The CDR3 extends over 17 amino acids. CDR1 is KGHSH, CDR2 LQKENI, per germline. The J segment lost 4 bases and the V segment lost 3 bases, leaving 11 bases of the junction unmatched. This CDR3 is CASSPQGQISFNEKLFF. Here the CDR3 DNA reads TGTGCCAGCTCACCTCAGGGACAGATCTCGTTTAATGAAAAACTGTTTTTT.

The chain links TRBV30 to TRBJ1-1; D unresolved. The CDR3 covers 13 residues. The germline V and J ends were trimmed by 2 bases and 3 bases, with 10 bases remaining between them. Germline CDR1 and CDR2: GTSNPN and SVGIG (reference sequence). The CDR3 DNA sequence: TGTGCCTGGAGTCCGCAGGTAGACACTGAAGCTTTCTTT. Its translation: CAWSPQVDTEAFF.

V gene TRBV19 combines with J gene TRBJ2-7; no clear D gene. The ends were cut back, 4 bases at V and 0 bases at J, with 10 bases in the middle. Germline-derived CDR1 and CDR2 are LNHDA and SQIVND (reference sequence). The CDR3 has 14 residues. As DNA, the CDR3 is TGTGCCAGTAGTAAGAGGACCGACTCCTACGAGCAGTACTTC. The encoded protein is CASSKRTDSYEQYF.

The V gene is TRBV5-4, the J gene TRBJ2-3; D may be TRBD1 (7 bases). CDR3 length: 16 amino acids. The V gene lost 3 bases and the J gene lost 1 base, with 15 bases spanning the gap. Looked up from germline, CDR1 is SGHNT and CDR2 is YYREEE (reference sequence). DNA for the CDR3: TGTGCCAGCAGCTCTAAAGCCAGGGGGGGCACAGATACGCAGTATTTT. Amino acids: CASSSKARGGTDTQYF.

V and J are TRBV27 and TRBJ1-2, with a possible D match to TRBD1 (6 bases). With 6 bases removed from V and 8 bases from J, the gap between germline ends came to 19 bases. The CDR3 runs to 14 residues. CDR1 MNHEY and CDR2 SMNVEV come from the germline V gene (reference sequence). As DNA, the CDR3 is TGTGCCAGCAGCCCTAGGGACAACAGATCGGGCTACACCTTC. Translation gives CASSPRDNRSGYTF.

CDR3 nucleotide sequence: TGTGCCAGCAGTGAAATCAGGGGACTGGAAAAACTGTTTTTT. Its translation is CASSEIRGLEKLFF. The chain uses TRBV2 and TRBJ1-4; possibly TRBD1 for D (6 bases). V lost 2 bases and J 8 bases, leaving 12 bases between the germline ends. The CDR3 has 14 residues. The germline CDR1 and CDR2 sequences are SNHLY and FYNNEI.

Here the CDR3 reads CASSPLTDSYEQYF. DNA for the CDR3: TGTGCCAGCAGCCCGTTGACAGATTCCTACGAGCAGTACTTC. The chain employs TRBV9 and TRBJ2-7; D may be TRBD1 (5 bases). Per the germline V gene, CDR1 is SGDLS and CDR2 is YYNGEE. Trimming stripped 4 bases from V and 1 base from J, with 12 bases between. The CDR3 length is 14 residues.

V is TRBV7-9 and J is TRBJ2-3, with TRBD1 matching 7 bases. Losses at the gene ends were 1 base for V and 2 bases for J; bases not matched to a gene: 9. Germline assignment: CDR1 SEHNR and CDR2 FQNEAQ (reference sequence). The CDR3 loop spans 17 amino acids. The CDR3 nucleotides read TGTGCCAGCAGCTTAGAGGGGGCCCCACGTAACACAGATACGCAGTATTTT. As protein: CASSLEGAPRNTDTQYF.

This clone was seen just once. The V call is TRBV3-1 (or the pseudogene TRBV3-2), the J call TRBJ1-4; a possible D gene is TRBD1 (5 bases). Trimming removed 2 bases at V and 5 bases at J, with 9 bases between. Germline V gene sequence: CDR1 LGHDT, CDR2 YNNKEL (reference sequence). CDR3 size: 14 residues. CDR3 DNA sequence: TGTGCCAGCAGCCAAAGGGGAACCAATGAAAAACTGTTTTTT. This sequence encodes CASSQRGTNEKLFF.

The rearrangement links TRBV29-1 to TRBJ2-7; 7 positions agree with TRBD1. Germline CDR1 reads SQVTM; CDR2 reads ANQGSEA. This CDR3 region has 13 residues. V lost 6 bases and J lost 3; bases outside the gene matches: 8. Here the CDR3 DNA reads TGCAGCGTCCCCAGGGGGTCCAGCTACGAGCAGTACTTC. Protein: CSVPRGSSYEQYF.

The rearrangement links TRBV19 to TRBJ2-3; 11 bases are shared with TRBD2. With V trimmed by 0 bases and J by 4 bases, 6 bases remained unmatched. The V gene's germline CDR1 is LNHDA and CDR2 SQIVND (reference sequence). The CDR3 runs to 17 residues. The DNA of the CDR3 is TGTGCCAGTAGTATAGACGTAGCGGGGGGGCCGGCAGATACGCAGTATTTT. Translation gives CASSIDVAGGPADTQYF.

DNA for the CDR3: TGTGCCAGCAGCATTGGACAGGGAGCTAATGAAAAACTGTTTTTT. This sequence encodes CASSIGQGANEKLFF. This sequence joins TRBV5-8 and TRBJ1-4; 8 bases line up with TRBD1. Germline values: CDR1 SGHTS, CDR2 YDEGEE. V was clipped by 4 bases and J by 3 bases; unmatched bases: 5. This CDR3 comprises 15 residues.

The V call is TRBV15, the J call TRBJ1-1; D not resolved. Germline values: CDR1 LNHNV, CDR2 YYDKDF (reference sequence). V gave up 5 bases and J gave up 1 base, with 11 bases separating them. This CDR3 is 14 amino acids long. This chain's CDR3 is CATSLTDPNTEAFF. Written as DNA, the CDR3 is TGTGCCACCAGCTTGACGGACCCGAACACTGAAGCTTTCTTT.

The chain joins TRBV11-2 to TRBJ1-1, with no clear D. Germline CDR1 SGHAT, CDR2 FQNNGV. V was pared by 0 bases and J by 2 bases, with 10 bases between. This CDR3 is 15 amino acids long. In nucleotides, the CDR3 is TGTGCCAGCAGCTTAGATAGTAGACCCAACACTGAAGCTTTCTTT. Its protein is CASSLDSRPNTEAFF. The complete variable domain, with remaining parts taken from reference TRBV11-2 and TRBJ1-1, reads EAGVAQSPRYKIIEKRQSVAFWCNPISGHATLYWYQQILGQGPKLLIQFQNNGVVDDSQLPKDRFSAERLKGVDSTLKIQPAKLEDSAVYLCASSLDSRPNTEAFFGQGTRLTVV.

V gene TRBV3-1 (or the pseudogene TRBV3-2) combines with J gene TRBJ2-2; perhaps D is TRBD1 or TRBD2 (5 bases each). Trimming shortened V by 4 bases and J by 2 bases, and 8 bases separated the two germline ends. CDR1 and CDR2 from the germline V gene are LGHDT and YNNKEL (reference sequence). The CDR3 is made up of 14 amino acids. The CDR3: CASSRGPNTGELFF. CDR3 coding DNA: TGTGCCAGCAGCCGGGGACCTAACACCGGGGAGCTGTTTTTT.

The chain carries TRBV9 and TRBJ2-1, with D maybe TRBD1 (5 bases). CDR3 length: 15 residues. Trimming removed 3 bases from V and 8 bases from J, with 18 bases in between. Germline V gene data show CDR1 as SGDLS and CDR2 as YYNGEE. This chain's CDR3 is CASSAETMVGDEQFF. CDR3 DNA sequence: TGTGCCAGCAGCGCCGAAACAATGGTAGGGGATGAGCAGTTCTTC.

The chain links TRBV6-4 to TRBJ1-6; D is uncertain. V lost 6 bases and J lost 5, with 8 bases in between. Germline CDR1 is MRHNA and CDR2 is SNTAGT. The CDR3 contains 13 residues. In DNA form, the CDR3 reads TGTGCCAGCAGACTCGTTGATAATTCACCCCTCCACTTT. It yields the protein CASRLVDNSPLHF.

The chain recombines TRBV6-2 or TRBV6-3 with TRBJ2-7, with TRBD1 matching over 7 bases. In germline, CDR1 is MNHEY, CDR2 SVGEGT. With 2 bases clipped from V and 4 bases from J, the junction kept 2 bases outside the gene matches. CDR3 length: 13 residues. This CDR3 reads CASSYGTEYEQYF. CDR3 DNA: TGTGCCAGCAGTTACGGGACAGAGTACGAGCAGTACTTC.

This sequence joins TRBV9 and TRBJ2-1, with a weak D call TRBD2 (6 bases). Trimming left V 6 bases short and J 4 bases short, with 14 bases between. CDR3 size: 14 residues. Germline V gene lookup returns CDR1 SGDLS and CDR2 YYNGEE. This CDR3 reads CASNQLGGYNEQFF. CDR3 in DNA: TGTGCCAGCAACCAACTTGGAGGGTACAATGAGCAGTTCTTC.

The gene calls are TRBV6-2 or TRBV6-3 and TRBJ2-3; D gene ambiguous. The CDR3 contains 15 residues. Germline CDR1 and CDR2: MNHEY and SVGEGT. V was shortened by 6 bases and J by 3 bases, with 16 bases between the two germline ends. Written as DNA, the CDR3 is TGTGCCAGCAGCACCCGGAAGTTGGGGACAGATACGCAGTATTTT. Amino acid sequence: CASSTRKLGTDTQYF.

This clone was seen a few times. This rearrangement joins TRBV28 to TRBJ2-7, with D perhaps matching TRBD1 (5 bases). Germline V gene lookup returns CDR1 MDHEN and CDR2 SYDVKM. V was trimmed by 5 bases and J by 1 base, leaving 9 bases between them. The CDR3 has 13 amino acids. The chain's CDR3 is CASSPAGSYEQYF. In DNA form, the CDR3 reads TGTGCCAGCAGTCCGGCAGGGTCCTACGAGCAGTACTTC.

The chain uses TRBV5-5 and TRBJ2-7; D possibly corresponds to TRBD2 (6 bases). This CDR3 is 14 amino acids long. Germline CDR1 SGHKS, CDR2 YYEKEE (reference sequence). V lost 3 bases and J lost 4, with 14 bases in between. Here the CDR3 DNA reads TGTGCCAGCAGCTCCCCCCGTAGCGGATACGAGCAGTACTTC. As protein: CASSSPRSGYEQYF.

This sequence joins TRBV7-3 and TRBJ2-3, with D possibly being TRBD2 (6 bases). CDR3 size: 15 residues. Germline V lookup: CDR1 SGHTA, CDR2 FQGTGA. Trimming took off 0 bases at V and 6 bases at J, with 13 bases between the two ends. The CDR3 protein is CASSLTGWGGDTQYF. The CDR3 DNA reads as TGTGCCAGCAGCTTAACTGGTTGGGGAGGTGATACGCAGTATTTT.

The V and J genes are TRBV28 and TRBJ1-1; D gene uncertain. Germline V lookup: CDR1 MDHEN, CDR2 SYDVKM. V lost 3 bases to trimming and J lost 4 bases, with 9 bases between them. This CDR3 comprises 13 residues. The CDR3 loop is CASSFFERTEAFF. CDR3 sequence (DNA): TGTGCCAGCAGTTTCTTCGAGCGCACTGAAGCTTTCTTT.

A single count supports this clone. As DNA, the CDR3 is TGTGCCAGCAGTTACTCACAGGGGGCGCTGGGTGGCTACACCTTC. Encoded protein: CASSYSQGALGGYTF. The chain carries TRBV6-5 and TRBJ1-2; TRBD1 matches 9 bases. The length of the CDR3 is 15 residues. CDR1 and CDR2 (germline): MNHEY, SVGAGI. V dropped 0 bases and J dropped 7; count of bases not matched to a gene: 6.

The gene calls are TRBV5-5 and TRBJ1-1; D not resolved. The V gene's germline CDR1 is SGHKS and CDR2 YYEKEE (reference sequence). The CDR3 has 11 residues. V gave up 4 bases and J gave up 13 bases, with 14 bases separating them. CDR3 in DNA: TGTGCCAGCAGCCCTCGGGAAAGGGATTTCTTT. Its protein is CASSPRERDFF.

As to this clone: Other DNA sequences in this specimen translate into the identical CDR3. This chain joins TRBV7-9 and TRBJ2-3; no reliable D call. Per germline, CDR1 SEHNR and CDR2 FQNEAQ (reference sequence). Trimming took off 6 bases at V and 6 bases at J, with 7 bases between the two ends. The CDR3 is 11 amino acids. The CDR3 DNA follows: TGTGCCAGCAGTTTTGGGGATACGCAGTATTTT. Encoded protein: CASSFGDTQYF.